Below are 30 T cell receptor beta chains sequenced from a single sample in a study of cytomegalovirus exposure and HLA in healthy donors. Vbeta (60) and Jbeta (13) primers were used in the PCR. Sequencing used immunoSEQ multiplex PCR; TCRdb keeps in-frame clones, though not all of them. The sample shows 200,000 to 300,000 clones, more than 75% of them seen only once. The sequencing input was PBMCs. These TCRs come from a woman aged 40 to 49 in good health and CMV-seropositive.

This chain joins TRBV29-1 and TRBJ1-1; 9 nucleotides align to TRBD1. The length of the CDR3 is 14 residues. V gave up 6 bases and J gave up 3 bases; unmatched junction bases: 8. Germline assignment: CDR1 SQVTM and CDR2 ANQGSEA. CDR3 in amino acids: CSVPGQGWDTEAFF. The CDR3 DNA follows: TGCAGCGTCCCGGGACAGGGCTGGGACACTGAAGCTTTCTTT.

V usage is TRBV2 and J usage is TRBJ1-2, with 7 bases that match TRBD1. Trimming at V came to 3 bases and at J to 8 bases, leaving 9 bases not matched to a gene. The CDR3 is 14 residues long. Germline V gives CDR1 SNHLY, CDR2 FYNNEI. CDR3 loop: CASSETGYGEGYTF. CDR3 DNA sequence: TGTGCCAGCAGTGAGACAGGGTACGGGGAGGGCTACACCTTC.

The gene calls are TRBV4-1 and TRBJ1-4, with 9 bases matching TRBD1. The CDR3 is made up of 19 amino acids. V dropped 2 bases and J dropped 3; count of bases not matched to a gene: 13. Germline lookup yields CDR1 MGHRA and CDR2 YSYEKL. As DNA, the CDR3 is TGCGCCAGCAGCCAACCCCCGGGACAGGGAAGTCGAGCTAATGAAAAACTGTTTTTT. This encodes CASSQPPGQGSRANEKLFF.

This chain connects TRBV30 to TRBJ2-3; D remains ambiguous. V lost 7 bases to trimming and J lost 1 base, with 12 bases between them. CDR1 and CDR2 from the germline V gene are GTSNPN and SVGIG (reference sequence). This CDR3 region has 13 residues. Here the CDR3 DNA reads TGTGCCTCAGACACTCAGCGCACAGATACGCAGTATTTT. It codes for CASDTQRTDTQYF.

This clone was counted once. The gene calls are TRBV4-2 and TRBJ1-2; D not certain. This CDR3 has 15 residues. Germline values: CDR1 LGHNA, CDR2 YNFKEQ. Trimming left V 0 bases short and J 0 bases short, with 8 bases between. In nucleotides, the CDR3 is TGTGCCAGCAGCCAAGAGACATCCACTAACTATGGCTACACCTTC. It codes for CASSQETSTNYGYTF.

The chain carries TRBV9 and TRBJ2-1; 9 positions match TRBD1. V lost 3 bases and J lost 2; bases outside the gene matches: 9. The CDR3 covers 17 residues. Germline loops: CDR1 SGDLS, CDR2 YYNGEE. The CDR3 DNA reads as TGTGCCAGCAGCGCCCACCCCAGACAGGGGGCCTACAATGAGCAGTTCTTC. Residues: CASSAHPRQGAYNEQFF.

The CDR3 loop is CASSLRTGRTDTQYF. In nucleotides, the CDR3 is TGCGCCAGCAGCCTAAGGACAGGGCGCACAGATACGCAGTATTTT. The chain employs TRBV4-3 and TRBJ2-3, with 8 bases lining up with TRBD1. V was clipped by 4 bases and J by 1 base; unmatched bases: 4. The germline V gene has CDR1 LGHNA and CDR2 YSLEER. The CDR3 contains 15 residues.

CDR3 residues: CASSYLGSSSNEQFF. DNA of the CDR3: TGTGCCAGCAGTTACCTGGGGAGTTCGTCCAATGAGCAGTTCTTC. The chain combines TRBV28 with TRBJ2-1, with a tentative D call TRBD2 (5 bases). This CDR3 is built from 15 residues. Germline loops: CDR1 MDHEN, CDR2 SYDVKM. V dropped 4 bases and J dropped 6 bases, with 16 bases sitting between them.

The sample holds one count of this clone. V and J are TRBV19 and TRBJ1-1, with D uncertain. The CDR3 has 16 amino acids. Germline V lookup: CDR1 LNHDA, CDR2 SQIVND (reference sequence). V shed 4 bases and J shed 0 bases, with 15 bases lying between them. CDR3 nucleotide sequence: TGTGCCAGTAGTACCCTAGCTAACCCCATGAACACTGAAGCTTTCTTT. Protein product: CASSTLANPMNTEAFF.

This chain connects TRBV7-3 to TRBJ2-3; D uncertain. Germline CDR1 SGHTA, CDR2 FQGTGA. The CDR3 is made up of 13 amino acids. V shed 5 bases and J shed 0 bases, with 6 bases lying between them. The CDR3 region is CASSVTSTDTQYF. Written as DNA, the CDR3 is TGTGCCAGCAGCGTCACTAGCACAGATACGCAGTATTTT.

The J gene is TRBJ1-2, the V gene TRBV4-1; no firm D call. Germline V gene lookup returns CDR1 MGHRA and CDR2 YSYEKL. V shed 0 bases and J shed 5 bases, with 16 bases lying between them. The CDR3 runs to 16 residues. CDR3 sequence: CASSQDWREITYGYTF. CDR3 nucleotide sequence: TGCGCCAGCAGCCAAGATTGGAGGGAGATAACTTATGGCTACACCTTC.

The chain is built from TRBV10-3 and TRBJ2-5; 11 bases are shared with TRBD2. Germline lookup yields CDR1 ENHRY and CDR2 SYGVKD. This CDR3 is built from 15 residues. Trimming took 2 bases from V and 4 from J; bases not matched to a gene: 3. CDR3 sequence: CAISEIAGGRETQYF. Written as DNA, the CDR3 is TGTGCCATCAGTGAGATAGCGGGGGGGAGAGAGACCCAGTACTTC.

The V gene is TRBV4-3, the J gene TRBJ1-1; 9 bases are a match to TRBD1. From germline, CDR1 is LGHNA and CDR2 YSLEER. The CDR3 sequence is 13 residues long. J gave up 7 bases and V 1 base, and 1 base lay outside the gene matches. CDR3 DNA: TGCGCCAGCAGCCAAGGACAGGGGGTTGAAGCTTTCTTT. It translates to CASSQGQGVEAFF.

This rearrangement joins TRBV9 to TRBJ2-1, with 8 bases identical to TRBD2. Trimming took 4 bases from V and 9 from J; bases not matched to a gene: 9. This CDR3 contains 14 residues. Germline lookup yields CDR1 SGDLS and CDR2 YYNGEE. This chain's CDR3 is CASSQSGGPGEQFF. CDR3 coding DNA: TGTGCCAGCAGCCAGTCGGGGGGGCCGGGTGAGCAGTTCTTC.

This clone has only a few counts. This chain links TRBV25-1 with TRBJ1-1, with D unclear. CDR1 and CDR2 from the germline V gene are MGHDK and SYGVNS. The CDR3 is 11 residues long. The V and J ends lost 7 bases and 6 bases respectively, with 9 bases between them. The CDR3 region is CASTSHSEAFF. Here the CDR3 DNA reads TGTGCCAGCACCTCGCACTCTGAAGCTTTCTTT.

The J gene is TRBJ2-7, the V gene TRBV7-9; D ambiguous. Trimming left V 1 base short and J 1 base short, with 8 bases between. The CDR3 sequence is 14 residues long. Germline assignment: CDR1 SEHNR and CDR2 FQNEAQ (reference sequence). The CDR3 sequence is CASSLVSGSYEQYF. As DNA, the CDR3 is TGTGCCAGCAGCTTAGTCTCCGGTTCCTACGAGCAGTACTTC.

The chain couples TRBV30 to TRBJ1-2, with D possibly being TRBD1 (5 bases). CDR1 GTSNPN and CDR2 SVGIG come from the germline V gene (reference sequence). The ends were cut back, 0 bases at V and 4 bases at J, with 12 bases in the middle. This CDR3 contains 14 residues. CDR3 residues: CAWSVLGRAYGYTF. The CDR3 region has the DNA TGTGCCTGGAGTGTACTGGGGCGCGCCTATGGCTACACCTTC.

The CDR3 is CASSPPLGLLTTDTQYF. CDR3 bases: TGTGCCAGCTCACCGCCCTTGGGACTTCTCACCACAGATACGCAGTATTTT. V and J are TRBV18 and TRBJ2-3; D possibly corresponds to TRBD2 (6 bases). The CDR3 extends over 17 amino acids. Germline CDR1 reads KGHSH; CDR2 reads LQKENI. V gave up 3 bases and J gave up 2 bases, with 18 bases separating them.

The V and J genes are TRBV12-5 and TRBJ1-2, with a possible D match to TRBD1 (5 bases). Looked up from germline, CDR1 is LGHNT and CDR2 is FRNRAP. The CDR3 runs to 15 residues. Trimming removed 2 bases at V and 8 bases at J, with 18 bases between. The CDR3 DNA follows: TGTGCTAGTGGTTTGAGATCTTCGGGGCGGGGAGGCTACACCTTC. Its translation: CASGLRSSGRGGYTF.

The genes are TRBV5-4 and TRBJ2-2; weak D call: TRBD1 (6 bases). Germline V gene lookup returns CDR1 SGHNT and CDR2 YYREEE (reference sequence). The CDR3 has 14 amino acids. V was shortened by 3 bases and J by 4 bases, with 10 bases between the two germline ends. The CDR3 DNA is TGTGCCAGCAGCTCAGGGGATCGCACCGGGGAGCTGTTTTTT. It translates to CASSSGDRTGELFF.

The rearrangement joins TRBV6-1 to TRBJ1-2, with 9 positions matching TRBD1. Trimming at V came to 3 bases and at J to 7 bases, leaving 15 bases not matched to a gene. CDR3 length: 17 residues. Germline assignment: CDR1 MNHNS and CDR2 SASEGT. As DNA, the CDR3 is TGTGCCAGCAGTGAGGCGGGACAGGGTTCGGGATGGGGTGGCTACACCTTC. This gives the protein CASSEAGQGSGWGGYTF.

This sequence joins TRBV6-5 and TRBJ1-3; 8 bases are shared with TRBD1. CDR3 length: 15 amino acids. CDR1 MNHEY and CDR2 SVGAGI come from the germline V gene. V dropped 4 bases and J dropped 4; count of bases not matched to a gene: 6. The CDR3 region has the DNA TGTGCCAGCAGTTTATCAGGGGGCTCGGGAAACACCATATATTTT. It yields the protein CASSLSGGSGNTIYF.

The rearrangement joins TRBV7-2 to TRBJ2-5, with TRBD2 as a possible D gene (6 bases). Germline V gene lookup returns CDR1 SGHTA and CDR2 FQGNSA. The V end was cut by 10 bases, the J end by 5 bases, with 14 bases between. The CDR3 is made up of 12 amino acids. This CDR3 reads CAITGDVETQYF. The CDR3 region has the DNA TGTGCCATCACGGGGGATGTGGAGACCCAGTACTTC.

Comment on this clone: A junction boundary mismatches the germline segment, possibly from a read error. This rearrangement joins TRBV7-9 to TRBJ1-1, with TRBD1 matching 9 bases. This CDR3 is 17 amino acids long. Germline-derived CDR1 and CDR2 are SEHNR and FQNEAQ (reference sequence). CDR3 sequence: CSSSLAVGGQGNTEAFF. In nucleotides, the CDR3 is TGTTCCAGCAGCTTAGCGGTGGGGGGACAGGGGAACACTGAAGCTTTCTTT.

The chain is built from TRBV9 and TRBJ2-6; D uncertain. V lost 4 bases and J lost 4, with 12 bases in between. This CDR3 has 15 residues. Germline V gene data show CDR1 as SGDLS and CDR2 as YYNGEE. The CDR3 bases are TGTGCCAGCAGCCCCGATCAGTTGGGGGCCAACGTCCTGACTTTC. As protein: CASSPDQLGANVLTF.

The chain has TRBV5-4 and TRBJ2-2, with TRBD2 matching 14 bases. The CDR3 contains 16 residues. Germline V gene data show CDR1 as SGHNT and CDR2 as YYREEE (reference sequence). J was trimmed by 4 bases and V by 3 bases; bases with no gene match: 2. CDR3 sequence (DNA): TGTGCCAGCAGCTCGGGACTAGCGGGGGCCACCGGGGAGCTGTTTTTT. Protein product: CASSSGLAGATGELFF.

The chain is built from TRBV18 and TRBJ1-2, with D tentatively TRBD1 (5 bases). This CDR3 spans 14 amino acids. Germline CDR1 is KGHSH and CDR2 is LQKENI. V gave up 2 bases and J gave up 8 bases, with 15 bases separating them. The CDR3 bases are TGTGCCAGCTCACCAAGGGAAGGGGAAGGAGGCTACACCTTC. Its protein is CASSPREGEGGYTF.

V and J are TRBV11-2 and TRBJ1-6; perhaps TRBD1 as D (6 bases). CDR3 length: 17 amino acids. Per germline, CDR1 SGHAT and CDR2 FQNNGV. V lost 5 bases, J lost 6 bases, and 20 bases lay in between. In DNA, the CDR3 is TGTGCCAGCAGCCTCAGGACAGACTCGTCCGGTAATTCACCCCTCCACTTT. It codes for CASSLRTDSSGNSPLHF.

The genes are TRBV10-3 and TRBJ2-3; TRBD2 agrees at 12 bases. Trimming removed 0 bases from V and 7 bases from J; junction bases left unmatched: 14. Germline V gives CDR1 ENHRY, CDR2 SYGVKD. The CDR3 consists of 19 residues. CDR3 in amino acids: CAISESPRASGGALNTQYF. CDR3 DNA: TGTGCCATCAGTGAGTCCCCTAGGGCTAGCGGGGGGGCTTTGAATACGCAGTATTTT.

The chain carries TRBV27 and TRBJ2-5; 12 nucleotides line up with TRBD2. This CDR3 is 15 amino acids long. The germline V gene encodes CDR1 MNHEY and CDR2 SMNVEV (reference sequence). With V trimmed by 6 bases and J by 5 bases, 7 bases remained unmatched. The CDR3 DNA reads TGTGCCAGCAGCTCTAGCGGGGGGGCAGGGGAGACCCAGTACTTC. Amino acid sequence: CASSSSGGAGETQYF.